This entry lists 17 T cell receptor beta chains sequenced from one sample in a study of post-analysis software for immune sequencing data. Unique molecular identifiers were present in the TCR beta cDNA libraries. Each CDR3 protein gets one entry after TCRdb re-called the PCR reads with MiXCR. Here the sample spans 600,000 to 750,000 distinct CDR3 sequences, approximately 60% being singletons. Study-level findings and limits: About five TRBV segments (TRBV5-6, TRBV5-1 and TRBV20-1 among them) occurred more frequently in patients than in controls.

These receptors have no known antigen. Specimen: blood. The receptors stem from a girl under 10 years old with multiple sclerosis.

This clonotype was counted between two and nine times. V usage is TRBV12-3 or TRBV12-4 and J usage is TRBJ2-7, with 8 positions matching TRBD2. After removal of 3 bases from V and 0 bases from J, the junction contained 7 bases not matched to a gene. The CDR3 is made up of 16 amino acids. For the CDR3, the DNA is TGTGCCAGCAGTTTGTCCCTAGCGGGCTTCTCCTACGAGCAGTACTTC. Translation: CASSLSLAGFSYEQYF.

This clonotype was counted only a few times. The gene calls are TRBV11-1 and TRBJ2-3, with 10 bases identical to TRBD1. The CDR3 extends over 15 amino acids. The trim removed 1 base at V and 3 bases at J, leaving 1 base unmatched. In germline, CDR1 is SGHAT, CDR2 FQDESV (reference sequence). The chain's CDR3 is CASSLGDRGTDTQYF. In DNA, the CDR3 is TGTGCCAGCAGCTTAGGGGACAGGGGAACAGATACGCAGTATTTT.

This chain connects TRBV30 to TRBJ2-6; maybe TRBD1 (5 bases). The CDR3 has 15 residues. Germline CDR1 is GTSNPN and CDR2 is SVGIG (reference sequence). V lost 5 bases and J lost 4, with 15 bases in between. CDR3 loop: CAWGAGHTGANVLTF. As DNA, the CDR3 is TGTGCCTGGGGGGCAGGGCACACCGGGGCCAACGTCCTGACTTTC. The full variable domain, its missing parts supplied by reference TRBV30 and TRBJ2-6, is SQTIHQWPATLVQPVGSPLSLECTVEGTSNPNLYWYRQAAGRGLQLLFYSVGIGQISSEVPQNLSASRPQDRQFILSSKKLLLSDSGFYLCAWGAGHTGANVLTFGAGSRLTVL.

This clonotype was seen a handful of times. The chain combines TRBV6-1 with TRBJ2-5; D is possibly TRBD1 (5 bases). The CDR3 sequence is 17 residues long. V was pared by 4 bases and J by 1 base, with 19 bases between. The germline V gene has CDR1 MNHNS and CDR2 SASEGT. CDR3 amino acids: CASSGPMTEPSQETQYF. CDR3 DNA: TGTGCCAGCAGTGGACCGATGACAGAACCCTCCCAAGAGACCCAGTACTTC.

This chain uses TRBV6-1 with TRBJ2-7; no definite D call. Trimming took 5 bases from V and 5 from J, leaving 25 bases between them. CDR3 length equals 17 residues. The germline CDR1 and CDR2 sequences are MNHNS and SASEGT. The CDR3 DNA is TGTGCCAGCAGTCCCCAAACCCCCCAACGGATTCAGAACGAGCAGTACTTC. This encodes CASSPQTPQRIQNEQYF.

As DNA, the CDR3 is TGTGCCAGCAGGCGCCCTTCGGACAGGGCTGACATTCAGTACTTC. Translation gives CASRRPSDRADIQYF. This chain uses TRBV28 with TRBJ2-4; 8 nucleotides match TRBD1. Germline V gene lookup returns CDR1 MDHEN and CDR2 SYDVKM. The CDR3 consists of 15 residues. J lost 8 bases, V lost 6 bases, and 12 bases had no gene match.

The chain uses TRBV29-1 and TRBJ2-5, with TRBD1 matching 8 bases. Germline trimming cut 7 bases from V and 4 bases from J; bases unmatched to any gene: 5. CDR3 length: 12 residues. The germline V gene encodes CDR1 SQVTM and CDR2 ANQGSEA. CDR3 in amino acids: CSGGQAGETQYF. The CDR3 nucleotides read TGCAGCGGGGGACAGGCCGGAGAGACCCAGTACTTC.

This sequence joins TRBV4-3 and TRBJ2-2; D is perhaps TRBD2 (6 bases). Germline V gives CDR1 LGHNA, CDR2 YSLEER. The length of the CDR3 is 15 residues. V was clipped by 6 bases and J by 5 bases, with 16 bases between them. CDR3: CASRSSRGPTGELFF. The CDR3 DNA is TGCGCCAGCAGATCTTCGCGGGGACCGACCGGGGAGCTGTTTTTT.

This clonotype was detected only a few times. The chain has TRBV10-2 and TRBJ2-7; D is possibly TRBD2 (6 bases). V shed 3 bases and J shed 1 base, with 13 bases lying between them. The CDR3 consists of 15 residues. CDR1 is WSHSY, CDR2 SAAADI, per germline. Here the CDR3 reads CASSEVAVGSYEQYF. As DNA, the CDR3 is TGCGCCAGCAGTGAAGTAGCGGTGGGGTCCTACGAGCAGTACTTC.

A few counts support this clonotype. The chain couples TRBV7-2 to TRBJ1-4; 7 bases fit TRBD1. The V segment lost 5 bases and the J segment 8 bases; nucleotides outside the gene matches: 2. Germline V gene lookup returns CDR1 SGHTA and CDR2 FQGNSA. The CDR3 has 12 amino acids. CDR3 sequence: CASSRGREKLFF. Written as DNA, the CDR3 is TGTGCCAGCAGCAGGGGGCGAGAAAAACTGTTTTTT.

V is TRBV7-2 and J is TRBJ2-2; D is unresolved. The length of the CDR3 is 15 residues. V gave up 2 bases and J gave up 3 bases, with 10 bases separating them. Germline V gives CDR1 SGHTA, CDR2 FQGNSA. CDR3 nucleotides: TGTGCCAGCAGCTTAACGGTAACCCACACCGGGGAGCTGTTTTTT. It translates to CASSLTVTHTGELFF.

The chain has TRBV6-2 or TRBV6-3 and TRBJ2-1, with 12 positions matching TRBD2. The CDR3 is made up of 16 amino acids. The V segment lost 2 bases and the J segment 9 bases; nucleotides outside the gene matches: 8. CDR1 is MNHEY, CDR2 SVGEGT, per germline. The CDR3 spells CASSYPGLAGGREQFF. For the CDR3, the DNA is TGTGCCAGCAGTTACCCGGGACTAGCGGGCGGGCGTGAGCAGTTCTTC.

This clonotype was recorded only once. The V call is TRBV7-2, the J call TRBJ2-5, with D uncertain. In germline, CDR1 is SGHTA, CDR2 FQGNSA. Trimming cost V 5 bases and J 5 bases, with 18 bases left between them. The CDR3 consists of 15 residues. CDR3 residues: CASSVMAETYETQYF. The CDR3 coding sequence is TGTGCCAGCAGCGTAATGGCGGAGACCTACGAGACCCAGTACTTC.

The V and J genes are TRBV7-2 and TRBJ2-5; D remains ambiguous. With 6 bases removed from V and 1 base from J, the gap between germline ends came to 9 bases. This CDR3 has 13 residues. From germline, CDR1 is SGHTA and CDR2 FQGNSA. CDR3: CASRVQTQETQYF. Here the CDR3 DNA reads TGTGCCAGCAGGGTCCAGACCCAAGAGACCCAGTACTTC.

The CDR3 here is CASRSGIQNEQFF. The CDR3 DNA sequence: TGTGCCAGCAGGAGCGGGATCCAGAATGAGCAGTTCTTC. This chain uses TRBV2 with TRBJ2-1, with 7 bases matching TRBD2. The germline CDR1 and CDR2 sequences are SNHLY and FYNNEI. The CDR3 length is 13 residues. The ends lost 6 bases at V and 7 bases at J; junction bases unmatched: 6.

This chain links TRBV20-1 with TRBJ1-2; D is ambiguous. The germline CDR1 and CDR2 sequences are DFQATT and SNEGSKA (reference sequence). The CDR3 is 14 residues long. The V gene lost 0 bases and the J gene lost 8 bases, with 16 bases spanning the gap. The CDR3 sequence: CSARDRKDLAGYTF. The CDR3 DNA sequence: TGCAGTGCTAGAGACCGAAAGGACCTGGCAGGCTACACCTTC.

This clonotype was recorded a few times. The chain has TRBV20-1 and TRBJ2-1; 11 bases fit TRBD1. This CDR3 is 12 amino acids long. V shed 7 bases, J shed 12 bases, and the junction held 8 bases outside the gene matches. Germline lookup yields CDR1 DFQATT and CDR2 SNEGSKA (reference sequence). CDR3 in DNA: TGCAGTGGCCGGGACAGGGGGGGTCGGCAGTTCTTC. Protein sequence: CSGRDRGGRQFF.